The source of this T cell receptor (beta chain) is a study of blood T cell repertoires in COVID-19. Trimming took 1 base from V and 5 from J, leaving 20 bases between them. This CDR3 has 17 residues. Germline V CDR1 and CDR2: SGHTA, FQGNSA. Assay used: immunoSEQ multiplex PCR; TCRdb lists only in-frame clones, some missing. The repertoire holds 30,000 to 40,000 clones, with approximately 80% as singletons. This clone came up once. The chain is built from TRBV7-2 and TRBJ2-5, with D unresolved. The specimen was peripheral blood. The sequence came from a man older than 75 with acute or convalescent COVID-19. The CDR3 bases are TGTGCCAGCAGCTTAGGATACGGTGCGGCTAGAACGGAGACCCAGTACTTC. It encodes CASSLGYGAARTETQYF.